This note documents a single T cell receptor beta chain sequence. Assay used: immunoSEQ multiplex PCR; TCRdb lists only in-frame clones, some missing. This table holds some 1.5 million clones, approximately 98% found once. The data were obtained in a study of shared clonotypes between healthy human individuals. About the research overall: Used for every donor were three CD4 naive, three CD4 memory, two CD8 naive and one CD8 memory plate.

Every one of the donors was a Caucasian adult that lived in Nashville, Tennessee. The authors divided CD4+ cells into CD45RA+ naive and CD45RA-negative memory subsets. The sequence derives from a man aged 25-45 years in good health. Sequencing was done on a sample of naive CD4+ T cells sorted from blood. The subset: CD45RA+ positively selected.

The CDR3 sequence: CASSLPGVETQYF. DNA of the CDR3: TGTGCCAGCAGTTTACCAGGGGTGGAGACCCAGTACTTC. The chain links TRBV6-6 to TRBJ2-5; a weak D match, TRBD1 (6 bases). This CDR3 has 13 residues. Per the germline V gene, CDR1 is MNHNY and CDR2 is SVGAGI (reference sequence). Trimming pared 4 bases from V and 5 bases from J, leaving 11 bases between.